This TCR beta chain is drawn from a study of metastatic and nonmetastatic thyroid tumors. Study summary: Across blood and tumor or nodule tissue, repertoires from malignant and benign thyroid patients were compared with one another.

CDR1 MNHEY and CDR2 SVGEGT come from the germline V gene. V shed 7 bases and J shed 5 bases, with 14 bases lying between them. This CDR3 is 13 amino acids long. TCRdb re-called the PCR reads via MiXCR. The sample holds approximately 25,000 clones, more than 14% seen once. Treatment of any kind had been given to no patient before thyroid surgery. The material sequenced was blood. The J gene is TRBJ2-5, the V gene TRBV6-2 or TRBV6-3; possible D gene TRBD2, 5 bases. The receptor was isolated from a male donor with papillary thyroid cancer or a benign thyroid nodule (not recorded which). Some clones in this sample may be carry-over from other donors' samples. The CDR3 sequence: CASMSAAGETQYF. The CDR3 DNA follows: TGTGCCAGCATGAGCGCCGCGGGCGAGACCCAGTACTTC.